The 27 T cell receptor beta chains in this list originate from one sample, sequenced in a study of T-cell memory formation after mild COVID-19. TCRdb reprocessed the 5' RACE reads via MiXCR and lists one record per CDR3 protein. The data show 300,000 to 400,000 distinct CDR3 sequences, 20% to 25% seen once. Sample: PBMCs or a T cell subset sorted from them (not recorded which). The receptors were sampled from an adult woman who had mild COVID-19 (a few samples of this study predate the infection). Cell type and time point are not known.

The sample holds a few counts of this clonotype. V and J are TRBV5-5 and TRBJ1-1; tentatively, D is TRBD1 (5 bases). Germline V gives CDR1 SGHKS, CDR2 YYEKEE (reference sequence). The CDR3 is 15 amino acids. The V end was cut by 5 bases, the J end by 3 bases, with 17 bases between. CDR3 loop: CASSFRPRGDTEAFF. CDR3 bases: TGTGCCAGCAGTTTCAGGCCGCGGGGGGACACTGAAGCTTTCTTT.

V gene TRBV12-5 combines with J gene TRBJ2-3, with TRBD2 as a possible D gene (5 bases). Deletions cut 7 bases from V and 2 bases from J, with 22 bases between. This CDR3 is built from 17 residues. Germline V lookup: CDR1 LGHNT, CDR2 FRNRAP. CDR3 nucleotide sequence: TGTGCTAGTGTCCCCGACCGGGTCCGAGGGATCACAGATACGCAGTATTTT. It codes for CASVPDRVRGITDTQYF. The whole variable domain, filled in from reference TRBV12-5 and TRBJ2-3, reads DARVTQTPRHKVTEMGQEVTMRCQPILGHNTVFWYRQTMMQGLELLAYFRNRAPLDDSGMPKDRFSAEMPDATLATLKIQPSEPRDSAVYFCASVPDRVRGITDTQYFGPGTRLTVL.

The chain combines TRBV27 with TRBJ2-4, with TRBD1 matching 8 bases. Unmatched junction bases numbered 7, after V lost 3 bases and J lost 6 bases. Looked up from germline, CDR1 is MNHEY and CDR2 is SMNVEV (reference sequence). CDR3 length equals 15 residues. This CDR3 is CASSFYGQGGNIQYF. The CDR3 bases are TGTGCCAGCAGTTTTTATGGACAGGGAGGAAACATTCAGTACTTC.

In this sample, this clonotype turned up a few times. This chain uses TRBV9 with TRBJ1-3; possible D gene TRBD1, 5 bases. Germline V gives CDR1 SGDLS, CDR2 YYNGEE. Deletions cut 3 bases from V and 4 bases from J, with 14 bases between. The length of the CDR3 is 15 residues. CDR3 sequence (DNA): TGTGCCAGCAGCGCCGGGGACTCCAGAGGAAACACCATATATTTT. Amino acid sequence: CASSAGDSRGNTIYF. The full variable domain, with the rest looked up from reference TRBV9 and TRBJ1-3, is DSGVTQTPKHLITATGQRVTLRCSPRSGDLSVYWYQQSLDQGLQFLIQYYNGEERAKGNILERFSAQQFPDLHSELNLSSLELGDSALYFCASSAGDSRGNTIYFGEGSWLTVV.

This chain joins TRBV6-2 or TRBV6-3 and TRBJ1-1; D not resolved. This CDR3 is built from 11 residues. Germline-derived CDR1 and CDR2 are MNHEY and SVGEGT. V lost 6 bases and J 5 bases, leaving 7 bases between the germline ends. The CDR3 DNA reads TGTGCCAGCAGAGACACTACTGAAGCTTTCTTT. It encodes CASRDTTEAFF.

This chain links TRBV9 with TRBJ1-4; 9 positions match TRBD1. V gave up 4 bases and J gave up 8 bases; unmatched junction bases: 6. The CDR3 is 14 residues long. Germline CDR1 and CDR2: SGDLS and YYNGEE. The CDR3 DNA sequence: TGTGCCAGCAGCTACCGGACAGGGGAAGAAAAACTGTTTTTT. Translation gives CASSYRTGEEKLFF.

This clonotype was detected a few times. The chain employs TRBV4-1 and TRBJ2-7; 11 nucleotides agree with TRBD2. This CDR3 comprises 15 residues. Per the germline V gene, CDR1 is MGHRA and CDR2 is YSYEKL. Trimming took 5 bases from V and 2 from J; bases not matched to a gene: 5. In DNA, the CDR3 is TGCGCCAGCAGCTTAGCGGGGGGGAGGACCTACGAGCAGTACTTC. Residues: CASSLAGGRTYEQYF.

The chain links TRBV6-2 or TRBV6-3 to TRBJ2-1; TRBD1 agrees at 8 bases. Germline loops: CDR1 MNHEY, CDR2 SVGEGT. The CDR3 is 16 residues long. The V and J ends lost 7 bases and 7 bases, in that order; junction bases with no gene match: 15. CDR3 sequence: CASTEPPDRDRNEQFF. CDR3 coding DNA: TGTGCCAGCACCGAGCCCCCGGACAGGGATCGTAATGAGCAGTTCTTC.

This clonotype has a count of ten or more. J is TRBJ2-3 and V is TRBV6-2 or TRBV6-3; 7 bases match TRBD2. Germline V lookup: CDR1 MNHEY, CDR2 SVGEGT. The trim removed 6 bases at V and 3 bases at J, leaving 9 bases unmatched. The CDR3 spans 15 residues. The CDR3 sequence is CASRGGPGGTDTQYF. The CDR3 DNA follows: TGTGCCAGCAGAGGCGGACCGGGAGGTACAGATACGCAGTATTTT.

In this sample, this clonotype turned up many times. The chain carries TRBV29-1 and TRBJ2-2; possible D gene TRBD1, 5 bases. The germline gives CDR1 SQVTM, CDR2 ANQGSEA. The CDR3 loop spans 14 amino acids. Trimming pared 0 bases from V and 2 bases from J, leaving 7 bases between. As DNA, the CDR3 is TGCAGCGTTGAAGAAGGGGCAAACACCGGGGAGCTGTTTTTT. The encoded protein is CSVEEGANTGELFF.

The chain links TRBV5-5 to TRBJ2-5; D is perhaps TRBD2 (7 bases). The V end was cut by 5 bases, the J end by 4 bases, with 15 bases between. CDR1 is SGHKS, CDR2 YYEKEE, per germline (reference sequence). There are 14 residues in the CDR3. CDR3 DNA: TGTGCCAGCAGACTTCCAGGGGAGGGAGAGACCCAGTACTTC. This encodes CASRLPGEGETQYF.

This clonotype turned up a few times. The V call is TRBV7-9, the J call TRBJ2-1; maybe TRBD2 (6 bases). CDR1 and CDR2 from the germline V gene are SEHNR and FQNEAQ (reference sequence). Trimming took off 5 bases at V and 7 bases at J, with 12 bases between the two ends. This CDR3 comprises 13 residues. CDR3 in DNA: TGTGCCAGCAGCCTCGGGAGTAGGAATGAGCAGTTCTTC. Translating it yields CASSLGSRNEQFF.

The V gene is TRBV24-1, the J gene TRBJ2-1; 8 nucleotides align to TRBD1. CDR3 length equals 11 residues. Germline CDR1 reads KGHDR; CDR2 reads SFDVKD. V gave up 12 bases and J gave up 6 bases; unmatched junction bases: 3. CDR3 in DNA: TGTGCCTCGCAGGGGGCCAATGAGCAGTTCTTC. This gives the protein CASQGANEQFF.

This clonotype appeared a few times. This chain connects TRBV7-9 to TRBJ1-1; possible D gene TRBD1, 6 bases. The germline V gene has CDR1 SEHNR and CDR2 FQNEAQ (reference sequence). The CDR3 is made up of 12 amino acids. Trimming shortened V by 5 bases and J by 7 bases, and 11 bases separated the two germline ends. DNA for the CDR3: TGTGCCAGCAGCCCGGACAGCATTGAAGCTTTCTTT. This gives the protein CASSPDSIEAFF.

The rearrangement links TRBV9 to TRBJ2-1; 10 bases are shared with TRBD1. The CDR3 runs 15 residues. Germline V gene sequence: CDR1 SGDLS, CDR2 YYNGEE. Trimming removed 4 bases from V and 10 bases from J; junction bases left unmatched: 11. The CDR3 DNA is TGTGCCAGCAGCCTTGGGACAGGGGAGGCATGGGAGCAGTTCTTC. Protein sequence: CASSLGTGEAWEQFF.

This clonotype was observed a few times. The chain has TRBV6-5 and TRBJ2-7, with 11 bases matching TRBD2. Per germline, CDR1 MNHEY and CDR2 SVGAGI. This CDR3 contains 15 residues. The J segment lost 4 bases and the V segment lost 7 bases, leaving 9 bases of the junction unmatched. CDR3 sequence: CASTTVTSGSYEQYF. The DNA of the CDR3 is TGTGCCAGCACCACGGTTACTAGCGGGAGTTACGAGCAGTACTTC.

This clonotype was counted between two and nine times. CDR3 coding DNA: TGCGCCAGCAGCCAAGGCGGTGGCAGCTCTGGAAACACCATATATTTT. It translates to CASSQGGGSSGNTIYF. The chain carries TRBV4-1 and TRBJ1-3, with unresolved D. The ends were cut back, 1 base at V and 0 bases at J, with 10 bases in the middle. CDR3 size: 16 residues. Germline lookup yields CDR1 MGHRA and CDR2 YSYEKL.

This clonotype was seen only a few times. The chain is built from TRBV10-3 and TRBJ1-4; 9 bases match TRBD1. The germline V gene has CDR1 ENHRY and CDR2 SYGVKD. This CDR3 has 16 amino acids. J was trimmed by 8 bases and V by 0 bases; bases with no gene match: 7. CDR3 protein: CAISESEGTGTEKLFF. In nucleotides, the CDR3 is TGTGCCATCAGTGAGTCAGAGGGGACAGGGACGGAAAAACTGTTTTTT.

The gene calls are TRBV29-1 and TRBJ2-1; TRBD1 matches at 9 bases. The CDR3 spans 14 residues. V was pared by 4 bases and J by 4 bases, with 5 bases of the junction left unmatched. Germline V lookup: CDR1 SQVTM, CDR2 ANQGSEA. CDR3 DNA sequence: TGCAGCGTTGTAGGGGACAGGGCTTACAATGAGCAGTTCTTC. The encoded protein is CSVVGDRAYNEQFF.

This chain links TRBV18 with TRBJ2-5; D gene unclear. CDR3 length: 14 residues. The V end was cut by 4 bases, the J end by 3 bases, with 12 bases between. CDR1 KGHSH and CDR2 LQKENI come from the germline V gene. The CDR3 loop is CASSQRPDEETQYF. As DNA, the CDR3 is TGTGCCAGCTCACAGAGACCCGACGAAGAGACCCAGTACTTC.

The V gene is TRBV5-1, the J gene TRBJ1-4, with D unresolved. Trimming cost V 0 bases and J 2 bases, with 5 bases left between them. Germline loops: CDR1 SGHRS, CDR2 YFSETQ. There are 14 residues in the CDR3. The CDR3 region has the DNA TGCGCCAGCAGCTTGGGGCGGACTAATGAAAAACTGTTTTTT. It specifies CASSLGRTNEKLFF. Together with reference TRBV5-1 and TRBJ1-4, the CDR3 gives the full variable domain: KAGVTQTPRYLIKTRGQQVTLSCSPISGHRSVSWYQQTPGQGLQFLFEYFSETQRNKGNFPGRFSGRQFSNSRSEMNVSTLELGDSALYLCASSLGRTNEKLFFGSGTQLSVL.

This clonotype was seen only a few times. This rearrangement joins TRBV3-1 to TRBJ2-6, with TRBD1 as a possible D gene (5 bases). The CDR3 extends over 15 amino acids. V was cut by 2 bases and J by 0 bases, with 5 bases left in between. In germline, CDR1 is LGHDT, CDR2 YNNKEL (reference sequence). The CDR3 loop is CASSQQGSGANVLTF. In DNA form, the CDR3 reads TGTGCCAGCAGCCAACAGGGCTCTGGGGCCAACGTCCTGACTTTC.

This clonotype appeared a few times. This chain links TRBV20-1 with TRBJ2-1, with D unresolved. Germline loops: CDR1 DFQATT, CDR2 SNEGSKA (reference sequence). Trimming shortened V by 5 bases and J by 1 base, and 30 bases separated the two germline ends. The CDR3 is 20 residues long. CDR3 in amino acids: CSAQTTDLGRLTKSYNEQFF. The CDR3 DNA follows: TGCAGTGCTCAAACTACTGACCTTGGACGTTTAACTAAATCCTACAATGAGCAGTTCTTC.

The rearrangement links TRBV18 to TRBJ2-1, with TRBD1 matching 7 bases. The ends lost 6 bases at V and 6 bases at J; junction bases unmatched: 14. The CDR3 is 16 residues long. Per germline, CDR1 KGHSH and CDR2 LQKENI. CDR3 bases: TGTGCCAGCTCCCCAGCGGTAGGGGGCGCCGTCAATGAGCAGTTCTTC. Translated, it gives CASSPAVGGAVNEQFF.

This clonotype was counted between two and nine times. The chain is built from TRBV20-1 and TRBJ2-5; 9 nucleotides line up with TRBD2. With 0 bases clipped from V and 0 bases from J, the junction kept 5 bases outside the gene matches. Germline loops: CDR1 DFQATT, CDR2 SNEGSKA (reference sequence). The CDR3 totals 16 residues. The CDR3 protein is CSARDFQRGDQETQYF. As DNA, the CDR3 is TGCAGTGCTAGAGATTTCCAGCGGGGGGACCAAGAGACCCAGTACTTC.

This chain joins TRBV12-3 or TRBV12-4 and TRBJ1-1; the D gene is possibly TRBD1 (5 bases). The CDR3 covers 14 residues. Trimming removed 4 bases at V and 1 base at J, with 10 bases between. The CDR3 is CASSSGLQNTEAFF. CDR3 DNA: TGTGCCAGCAGTTCGGGACTTCAGAACACTGAAGCTTTCTTT.

This clonotype was counted only a few times. This sequence joins TRBV5-4 and TRBJ2-3, with 8 bases fitting TRBD1. After removal of 4 bases from V and 2 bases from J, the junction contained 9 bases not matched to a gene. Germline CDR1 reads SGHNT; CDR2 reads YYREEE (reference sequence). CDR3 length: 16 residues. CDR3 loop: CASSPDRAWITDTQYF. The CDR3 coding sequence is TGTGCCAGCAGCCCGGACAGGGCTTGGATCACAGATACGCAGTATTTT.